These T cell receptor beta chains were read from a single sample in a study of blood T cell repertoires in COVID-19. Measured with immunoSEQ multiplex PCR; TCRdb has only the in-frame clones, and not every one. The sample holds more than 200,000 clones, under 85% seen once. The material sequenced was PBMCs or T cells enriched from blood (not recorded which). The receptors come from a man aged 55 to 70 who had recovered from COVID-19. Both conserved end residues are part of each CDR3. The order of the fields is clone size, V gene, J gene, D gene, CDR3 protein, CDR3 DNA. A D gene is named only where the DNA matches it firmly. Only part of the rows carry a size: once, few, many, or a class if the clone is expanded.

clone size: .; V gene: TRBV11-2; J gene: TRBJ1-2; D gene: TRBD1; CDR3 protein: CASRPPGQKYGYTF; CDR3 DNA: TGTGCCAGCAGACCACCGGGACAGAAATATGGCTACACCTTC
clone size: .; V gene: TRBV20-1; J gene: TRBJ2-2; D gene: .; CDR3 protein: CSASSTDPNTGELFF; CDR3 DNA: TGCAGTGCTAGTTCTACAGACCCGAACACCGGGGAGCTGTTTTTT
clone size: .; V gene: TRBV6-4; J gene: TRBJ2-1; D gene: .; CDR3 protein: CASSDSNRNNEQFF; CDR3 DNA: TGTGCCAGCAGTGACTCGAACAGGAACAATGAGCAGTTCTTC
clone size: .; V gene: TRBV29-1; J gene: TRBJ1-4; D gene: TRBD1; CDR3 protein: CSVRGQGGEKLFF; CDR3 DNA: TGCAGCGTGAGGGGACAGGGCGGTGAAAAACTGTTTTTT
clone size: once; V gene: TRBV13; J gene: TRBJ2-3; D gene: TRBD2; CDR3 protein: CASSLALSGGGTDTQYF; CDR3 DNA: TGTGCCAGCAGCTTAGCCCTTAGCGGGGGGGGCACAGATACGCAGTATTTT
clone size: .; V gene: TRBV12-3/TRBV12-4; J gene: TRBJ1-1; D gene: .; CDR3 protein: CASSLLQFTEAFF; CDR3 DNA: TGTGCCAGCAGTTTACTACAGTTCACTGAAGCTTTCTTT
clone size: once; V gene: TRBV10-3; J gene: TRBJ1-1; D gene: .; CDR3 protein: CAISGSPVTEAFF; CDR3 DNA: TGTGCCATCAGTGGTTCTCCAGTCACTGAAGCTTTCTTT
clone size: .; V gene: TRBV19; J gene: TRBJ1-1; D gene: .; CDR3 protein: CASSTRGGTEAFF; CDR3 DNA: TGTGCCAGTAGTACCCGCGGAGGGACTGAAGCTTTCTTT
clone size: .; V gene: TRBV6-4; J gene: TRBJ2-3; D gene: .; CDR3 protein: CASSEGLTSTDTQYF; CDR3 DNA: TGTGCCAGCAGTGAGGGACTTACTAGCACAGATACGCAGTATTTT
clone size: few; V gene: TRBV7-9; J gene: TRBJ2-3; D gene: .; CDR3 protein: CASSFTSPDRTQYF; CDR3 DNA: TGTGCCAGCAGCTTCACTAGTCCAGATCGTACGCAGTATTTT
clone size: .; V gene: TRBV5-4; J gene: TRBJ2-1; D gene: TRBD2; CDR3 protein: CASSMGGGTSYNEQFF; CDR3 DNA: TGTGCCAGCAGCATGGGCGGGGGGACCTCCTACAATGAGCAGTTCTTC
clone size: .; V gene: TRBV18; J gene: TRBJ2-1; D gene: TRBD1; CDR3 protein: CASSPTLGQGGNEQFF; CDR3 DNA: TGTGCCAGCTCACCAACGCTCGGACAGGGAGGCAATGAGCAGTTCTTC
clone size: .; V gene: TRBV29-1; J gene: TRBJ2-2; D gene: TRBD1; CDR3 protein: CSVSWTGATGELFF; CDR3 DNA: TGCAGCGTTTCTTGGACAGGGGCCACCGGGGAGCTGTTTTTT
clone size: .; V gene: TRBV5-1; J gene: TRBJ2-5; D gene: .; CDR3 protein: CASSSRQETQYF; CDR3 DNA: TGCGCCAGCAGTAGTAGACAAGAGACCCAGTACTTC
clone size: .; V gene: TRBV10-1; J gene: TRBJ2-1; D gene: TRBD2; CDR3 protein: CASSESGLAGVQFF; CDR3 DNA: TGCGCCAGCAGTGAGTCGGGACTAGCGGGGGTGCAGTTCTTC
clone size: .; V gene: TRBV11-3; J gene: TRBJ2-2; D gene: TRBD2; CDR3 protein: CASSQRGADTGELFF; CDR3 DNA: TGTGCCAGCAGCCAGCGGGGGGCCGACACCGGGGAGCTGTTTTTT
clone size: once; V gene: TRBV15; J gene: TRBJ2-7; D gene: .; CDR3 protein: CATSRGLVTEQYF; CDR3 DNA: TGTGCCACCAGCAGAGGTCTAGTCACCGAGCAGTACTTC
clone size: .; V gene: TRBV7-9; J gene: TRBJ1-4; D gene: TRBD1; CDR3 protein: CASSRQGADEKLFF; CDR3 DNA: TGTGCCAGCAGTCGACAGGGGGCTGATGAAAAACTGTTTTTT
clone size: .; V gene: TRBV5-6; J gene: TRBJ1-2; D gene: TRBD1; CDR3 protein: CASTRTGIYGYTF; CDR3 DNA: TGTGCCAGCACCAGGACAGGGATCTATGGCTACACCTTC
clone size: .; V gene: TRBV18; J gene: TRBJ1-1; D gene: .; CDR3 protein: CASSPIQENTEAFF; CDR3 DNA: TGTGCCAGCTCACCGATACAGGAGAACACTGAAGCTTTCTTT
clone size: .; V gene: TRBV5-1; J gene: TRBJ1-2; D gene: TRBD1; CDR3 protein: CASSMTGGVGYTF; CDR3 DNA: TGCGCCAGCAGCATGACAGGGGGCGTAGGCTACACCTTC
clone size: .; V gene: TRBV12-3/TRBV12-4; J gene: TRBJ2-1; D gene: .; CDR3 protein: CASRRVNEQFF; CDR3 DNA: TGTGCCAGCAGGCGTGTCAATGAGCAGTTCTTC
clone size: .; V gene: TRBV29-1; J gene: TRBJ1-2; D gene: .; CDR3 protein: CSVEQAGPGGYTF; CDR3 DNA: TGCAGCGTTGAACAGGCAGGGCCTGGTGGCTACACCTTC
clone size: .; V gene: TRBV5-1; J gene: TRBJ2-2; D gene: TRBD1; CDR3 protein: CASSYQDRAGELFF; CDR3 DNA: TGCGCCAGCAGCTACCAGGACAGGGCCGGGGAGCTGTTTTTT
clone size: .; V gene: TRBV19; J gene: TRBJ1-5; D gene: TRBD1; CDR3 protein: CASSIYGTGSHQPQHF; CDR3 DNA: TGTGCCAGTAGTATTTACGGGACAGGGTCACATCAGCCCCAGCATTTT
clone size: .; V gene: TRBV3-1/TRBV3-2; J gene: TRBJ2-7; D gene: .; CDR3 protein: CASSQGSNSYEQYF; CDR3 DNA: TGTGCCAGCAGCCAAGGCAGTAACTCCTACGAGCAGTACTTC
clone size: .; V gene: TRBV6-5; J gene: TRBJ1-2; D gene: .; CDR3 protein: CASSSDRTGYGYTF; CDR3 DNA: TGTGCCAGCAGTTCCGACAGGACGGGCTATGGCTACACCTTC
clone size: .; V gene: TRBV14; J gene: TRBJ1-6; D gene: TRBD1; CDR3 protein: CASSSQGSYNSPLHF; CDR3 DNA: TGTGCCAGCAGCTCACAGGGGTCCTATAATTCACCCCTCCACTTT
clone size: few; V gene: TRBV5-5; J gene: TRBJ2-7; D gene: .; CDR3 protein: CASSLSTYEQYF; CDR3 DNA: TGTGCCAGCAGCTTGTCTACCTACGAGCAGTACTTC
clone size: .; V gene: TRBV5-6; J gene: TRBJ1-1; D gene: .; CDR3 protein: CASSSKTGTTNTEAFF; CDR3 DNA: TGTGCCAGCAGCTCGAAAACCGGGACAACTAACACTGAAGCTTTCTTT
clone size: .; V gene: TRBV2; J gene: TRBJ1-6; D gene: .; CDR3 protein: CASSYRDSPLHF; CDR3 DNA: TGTGCCAGCAGCTACAGGGATTCACCCCTCCACTTT
clone size: .; V gene: TRBV5-1; J gene: TRBJ2-1; D gene: TRBD2; CDR3 protein: CASSLERGTIFF; CDR3 DNA: TGCGCCAGCAGCTTGGAGCGGGGGACCATTTTCTTC
clone size: .; V gene: TRBV18; J gene: TRBJ2-1; D gene: .; CDR3 protein: CASSHRVNSYNEQFF; CDR3 DNA: TGTGCCAGCTCACACCGGGTCAACTCCTACAATGAGCAGTTCTTC
clone size: .; V gene: TRBV5-1; J gene: TRBJ2-5; D gene: TRBD2; CDR3 protein: CASSPGGVPGQETQYF; CDR3 DNA: TGCGCCAGCAGCCCCGGGGGGGTGCCAGGCCAAGAGACCCAGTACTTC
clone size: .; V gene: TRBV30; J gene: TRBJ1-3; D gene: .; CDR3 protein: CAWSVLGNTIYF; CDR3 DNA: TGTGCCTGGAGTGTTCTTGGAAACACCATATATTTT
clone size: .; V gene: TRBV7-7; J gene: TRBJ2-5; D gene: .; CDR3 protein: CASSWGVKETQYF; CDR3 DNA: TGTGCTAGCAGCTGGGGAGTTAAAGAGACCCAGTACTTC